A single sample gave rise to the 14 T cell receptor beta chains below, sequenced in a study of post-analysis software for immune sequencing data. Study-wide findings and caveats: TRBV5-6, TRBV5-1 and TRBV20-1 belonged to a set of roughly 5 TRBV segments that were more frequent in patients than controls.

Their antigens remain unidentified. Prepared TCR beta cDNA libraries contained unique molecular identifiers. In TCRdb, the PCR reads were re-called with MiXCR into one record per CDR3 protein. The table has around 700,000 distinct CDR3 sequences, 55% to 60% seen once; the top ten hold roughly 10%. The sequenced sample consisted of blood. These TCRs come from a girl between 2 and 10 years old with multiple sclerosis.

The rearrangement uses TRBV20-1 and TRBJ2-3, with 8 bases aligning to TRBD2. This CDR3 has 15 amino acids. V lost 3 bases to trimming and J lost 2 bases; unmatched junction nucleotides: 7. Per germline, CDR1 DFQATT and CDR2 SNEGSKA (reference sequence). The CDR3 is CSARLLAGNTDTQYF. Here the CDR3 DNA reads TGCAGTGCTAGGCTGTTAGCGGGAAACACAGATACGCAGTATTTT.

This clonotype was recorded once. At one end the junction does not follow the germline gene, possibly because of a read error. The chain joins TRBV7-2 to TRBJ2-3; perhaps D is TRBD1 or TRBD2 (7 bases each). The germline CDR1 and CDR2 sequences are SGHTA and FQGNSA. This CDR3 region has 16 residues. The CDR3 nucleotides are TGTGTCAGCAGCTATCAGGGGGGAGGGCCGGAAGATACGCAGTATTTT. Residues: CVSSYQGGGPEDTQYF.

This clonotype has more than one count but fewer than ten. The rearrangement links TRBV11-2 to TRBJ2-3; 7 bases are shared with TRBD1. The CDR3 runs 14 residues. Germline CDR1 is SGHAT and CDR2 is FQNNGV. J gave up 2 bases and V 3 bases, and 2 bases lay outside the gene matches. CDR3 coding DNA: TGTGCCAGCAGCTTGGGACAGCCCACAGATACGCAGTATTTT. This sequence encodes CASSLGQPTDTQYF.

This sequence joins TRBV20-1 and TRBJ2-1; TRBD1 agrees at 9 bases. This CDR3 region has 16 residues. Losses at the gene ends were 4 bases for V and 5 bases for J; bases not matched to a gene: 12. Germline V gene data show CDR1 as DFQATT and CDR2 as SNEGSKA (reference sequence). CDR3 in DNA: TGCAGTGCTACTCAAACCCGGGACAGGGTAAACAATGAGCAGTTCTTC. This gives the protein CSATQTRDRVNNEQFF.

The V and J genes are TRBV29-1 and TRBJ2-3, with D hard to call. The germline CDR1 and CDR2 sequences are SQVTM and ANQGSEA. The CDR3 totals 12 residues. The V end was cut by 6 bases, the J end by 2 bases, with 9 bases between. CDR3 in amino acids: CSVGSFTDTQYF. CDR3 DNA sequence: TGCAGCGTAGGCAGCTTCACAGATACGCAGTATTTT.

A remark on this clonotype: The junction departs from the called germline gene at one end, perhaps through a read error. This chain uses TRBV12-3 or TRBV12-4 with TRBJ2-3, with 8 bases fitting TRBD2. The CDR3 is 14 residues long. CDR3 region: CASSVAGPSDTQYF. CDR3 sequence (DNA): TGTGCCAGCAGTGTAGCGGGACCTTCAGATACGCAGTATTTT.

The chain carries TRBV29-1 and TRBJ2-7; D might be TRBD2 (5 bases). There are 13 residues in the CDR3. Trimming pared 4 bases from V and 2 bases from J, leaving 12 bases between. Germline lookup yields CDR1 SQVTM and CDR2 ANQGSEA. The CDR3 DNA reads as TGCAGCGTTGCTCCAGGACTCACCTACGAGCAGTACTTC. Protein sequence: CSVAPGLTYEQYF.

The J gene is TRBJ2-1, the V gene TRBV7-2, with D perhaps TRBD1 (6 bases). From germline, CDR1 is SGHTA and CDR2 FQGNSA. The CDR3 has 15 residues. Trimming pared 2 bases from V and 8 bases from J, leaving 16 bases between. The chain's CDR3 is CASSLQGSGFDEQFF. As DNA, the CDR3 is TGTGCCAGCAGCTTACAGGGGAGTGGGTTTGATGAGCAGTTCTTC.

This clonotype has a single count. This chain joins TRBV12-3 or TRBV12-4 and TRBJ1-1; 11 bases align to TRBD1. The V segment lost 4 bases and the J segment 6 bases; nucleotides outside the gene matches: 13. This CDR3 region has 17 residues. CDR3 DNA sequence: TGTGCCAGCAGTTCCACCGGGACAGGGGGAAGGGGCGCTGAAGCTTTCTTT. It translates to CASSSTGTGGRGAEAFF.

This clonotype was seen a handful of times. The CDR3 is CSVVPGAVRETQYF. DNA for the CDR3: TGCAGCGTTGTTCCCGGGGCGGTGAGGGAGACCCAGTACTTC. The gene calls are TRBV29-1 and TRBJ2-7; D assignment may be TRBD1 or TRBD2 (5 bases each). The DNA end favors TRBJ2-5, so the J call may be wrong. The CDR3 extends over 14 amino acids. Germline loops: CDR1 SQVTM, CDR2 ANQGSEA.

This clonotype was observed a few times. The chain has TRBV2 and TRBJ2-1; D is ambiguous. Trimming stripped 2 bases from V and 9 bases from J, with 11 bases between. CDR1 and CDR2 (germline): SNHLY, FYNNEI. This CDR3 has 13 amino acids. The CDR3 bases are TGTGCCAGCAGTGAAAAAGGTCCAAGTGAGCAGTTCTTC. Translated, it gives CASSEKGPSEQFF.

V is TRBV29-1 and J is TRBJ2-7, with 11 positions matching TRBD1. In germline, CDR1 is SQVTM, CDR2 ANQGSEA. The junction had 5 bases not matched to a gene; V was cut back by 7 bases and J by 6 bases. The CDR3 has 12 amino acids. Here the CDR3 DNA reads TGCAGCGGGGGGGACAGGGGGACCGAGCAGTACTTC. This gives the protein CSGGDRGTEQYF.

This clonotype has only a few counts. The V gene is TRBV29-1, the J gene TRBJ2-3; 11 bases agree with TRBD2. The CDR3 sequence is 15 residues long. Germline V CDR1 and CDR2: SQVTM, ANQGSEA. Germline trimming cut 6 bases from V and 2 bases from J; bases unmatched to any gene: 7. The CDR3 region is CSVATSGGFTDTQYF. DNA of the CDR3: TGCAGCGTCGCTACTAGCGGGGGATTCACAGATACGCAGTATTTT.

The V and J genes are TRBV29-1 and TRBJ2-5; possible D gene TRBD2, 5 bases. Trimming shortened V by 2 bases and J by 7 bases, and 8 bases separated the two germline ends. The CDR3 extends over 11 amino acids. CDR1 and CDR2 from the germline V gene are SQVTM and ANQGSEA. CDR3 residues: CSVEFSGTQYF. The CDR3 DNA reads TGCAGCGTTGAATTCAGCGGGACCCAGTACTTC. Together with reference TRBV29-1 and TRBJ2-5, the CDR3 gives the full variable domain: SAVISQKPSRDICQRGTSLTIQCQVDSQVTMMFWYRQQPGQSLTLIATANQGSEATYESGFVIDKFPISRPNLTFSTLTVSNMSPEDSSIYLCSVEFSGTQYFGPGTRLLVL.